This entry concerns a single T cell receptor (beta chain). There are 16 residues in the CDR3. In the authors' methods: Amplification of reference gene primers provided the estimated nucleated cell counts. Profiling relied on immunoSEQ multiplex PCR, and the TCRdb table lists in-frame clones only, not all of them. The D gene and trimming were derived from the DNA, and the V and J assignments and clone size from that table. The sample consists of a few hundred thousand clones, around nine tenths of them appearing once. This specimen comes from a study of blood T cell repertoires in COVID-19. Study-level background: Sample material is recorded as cDNA or gDNA derived from T cells, B-cell-depleted T cells, or PBMCs.

Recruits, aged about 18 to 100 years, lived in 24 US areas. Sequencing was done on a sample of PBMCs or T cells enriched from blood (not recorded which). The sequence came from a young woman who had recovered from COVID-19. V usage is TRBV1 and J usage is TRBJ2-3; no check of the table's D call, TRBD2, against the DNA was made. TRBV1 is marked as a pseudogene. The chain's CDR3 is CTSSQGLAGNTDTQYF. The CDR3, as DNA: TGCACCAGCAGCCAAGGACTAGCGGGGAACACAGATACGCAGTATTTT.